Below, one TCR beta chain is given with its context. Antigen specificity is unknown. The data were taken from a study of cytomegalovirus exposure and HLA in healthy donors. Germline V gives CDR1 SGHRS, CDR2 YFSETQ. V lost 0 bases and J lost 2, with 6 bases in between. The CDR3 covers 13 residues. The PCR contained 60 Vbeta and 13 Jbeta primers. The assay was immunoSEQ multiplex PCR, and TCRdb's table has in-frame clones only and misses some. The table shows roughly 130,000 clones, with around 80% occurring only once. Overall study results and limits: In an earlier analysis, most TCR beta V segments were productive about 87% or about 30% of the time. In a later analysis, around 18,000 TCR beta sequences were associated with HLA alleles at 0.05 false discovery rate. CMV serostatus alone was available as immune exposure information. When a later analysis was performed, an Asian-associated ancestry cluster reportedly had fewer N-insertions than the roughly 690-donor mean.

This clonotype was sampled from a man aged 25 to 45 in good health and CMV-seronegative. The sequenced sample was PBMCs. The chain recombines TRBV5-1 with TRBJ2-7; a possible D gene is TRBD2 (6 bases). This CDR3 reads CASSLGGTYEQYF. CDR3 nucleotide sequence: TGCGCCAGCAGCTTGGGCGGGACCTACGAGCAGTACTTC. Full variable domain (rest looked up from reference TRBV5-1 and TRBJ2-7): KAGVTQTPRYLIKTRGQQVTLSCSPISGHRSVSWYQQTPGQGLQFLFEYFSETQRNKGNFPGRFSGRQFSNSRSEMNVSTLELGDSALYLCASSLGGTYEQYFGPGTRLTVT.